This T cell receptor beta chain was identified in a study of identical twins (dated by TCRdb to the mid-2010s). Regarding the study in general: The study deep-sequenced TCR alpha and beta repertoires from monozygotic twins, unrelated adults of various ages and cord blood to test whether fetal clonotypes persist. To rule out contamination, replicate twin experiments were performed at different times with different library preparation protocols.

The method was 5' RACE. Reads for this sample came from an Illumina HiSeq 2000. Template switching introduced a universal primer binding site; the final cDNA contained a unique molecular identifier, enabling accurate counting of TCR cDNA molecules. First-strand cDNA for TCR alpha and beta chains was synthesized from specific primers in the conserved constant-segment region. To control for contamination, every cDNA library carried two barcodes: a SMART-Mk sample barcode plus Illumina barcodes. TruSeq adapter sequences and Illumina sample barcodes were added in two successive PCR steps. The TCR alpha and beta cDNA libraries were sequenced on the Illumina HiSeq platform using custom primers. For the original study's pipeline: Raw reads were processed with MiGEC to extract unique molecular identifiers, and MiXCR was used to determine CDR3 positions. Recombination models were inferred per individual with the repgenHMM and IGoR tools using an EM algorithm. The tcR package in R was used for shared clonotype analysis, with sharing normalized by the product of cloneset sizes. To study raw recombination without the effects of thymic and clonal selection, out-of-frame nonproductive sequences were analyzed. TCRdb reanalyzed the raw reads on its own, using fastp at Q25 for trimming and MiXCR for clone calling, and kept in-frame beta chains. Entries are consolidated by CDR3 protein sequence, retaining the most common genes and DNA. The V and J calls and clone size are TCRdb's, not the authors'. This sample lists around 250,000 distinct CDR3 sequences; about 13% were detected once. The ten largest clones capture roughly 4.2% of the sample.

V and J are trimmed by 1 base and 7 bases, and the gene matches miss 7 bases of the junction. The CDR1 and CDR2 encoded by the germline V gene are SGHTA and FQGNSA. The CDR3 numbers 15 residues from cysteine through phenylalanine. CDR3 DNA is the only sequence kept; it has 45 bases, read in frame from the first base. Every donor was a healthy Caucasian. The twin cohort consisted of three pairs of female monozygotic twins, all aged 18 to 29 years. Miltenyi CD45RO+ enrichment and human naive T-cell isolation kits were used to isolate memory (CD45RO+) and naive T cells from PBMC. This clonotype was observed a handful of times. Its antigen is currently not known. Base quality data are lacking; no much larger clone is found one base away. The research as a whole found: A weaker excess of twin sharing was found in beta out-of-frame sequences because the signal-to-noise ratio was lowered by fewer shared sequences. Because the same donors could not be followed over many years, the conclusions depended on cross-sectional statistical analysis. Compared with coincidental sharing between unrelated individuals, an excess of low generation-probability sequences was observed among out-of-frame TCR alpha sequences shared between twins. Out-of-frame TCR alpha sharing in monozygotic twins was systematically underestimated by recombination models, whereas sharing between unrelated individuals was in agreement with the recombination models. Invariant T cells such as MAIT and iNKT could partly confound zero-insertion analyses, although diverse VJ usage argued against such confounding for most clonotypes. Abundant cord blood beta clonotypes carried fewer insertions; young adult naive repertoires showed a weaker similar trend, while memory repertoires showed none.

This sample also belongs to another study, concerning yellow fever vaccine responses in identical twins. In that second paper, the authors write: According to the authors, in identical twins the way T cells responded to vaccination appeared partly convergent and partly personalized. In the study, vaccine-responding T cell clones were precisely tracked in identical twins.

The chain couples TRBV7-2 to TRBJ2-1; 7 central bases correspond to TRBD2. Sequences were obtained from memory (CD45RO+) T cells sorted from blood. The cell subset or site label corresponds to: CD45RO+ enriched T cells. The source of this sequence is a woman between 18 and 29 years old in good health. CDR3 protein: CASSLDTGRRNEQFF. Here is the DNA: TGTGCCAGCAGCTTAGATACCGGGAGGAGGAATGAGCAGTTCTTC.